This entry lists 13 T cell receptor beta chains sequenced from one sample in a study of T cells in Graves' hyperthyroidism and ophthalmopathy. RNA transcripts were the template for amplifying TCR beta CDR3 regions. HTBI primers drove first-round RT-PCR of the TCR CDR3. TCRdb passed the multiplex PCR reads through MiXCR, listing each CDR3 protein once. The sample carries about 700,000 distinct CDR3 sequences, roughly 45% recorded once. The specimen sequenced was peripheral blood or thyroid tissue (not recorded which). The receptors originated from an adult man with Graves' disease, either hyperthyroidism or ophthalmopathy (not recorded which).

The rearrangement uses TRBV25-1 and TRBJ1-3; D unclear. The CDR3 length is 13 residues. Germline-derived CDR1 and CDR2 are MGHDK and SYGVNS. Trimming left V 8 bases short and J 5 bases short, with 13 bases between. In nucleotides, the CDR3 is TGTGCCAGCGTCCCGGGAAACAGAAACACCATATATTTT. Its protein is CASVPGNRNTIYF.

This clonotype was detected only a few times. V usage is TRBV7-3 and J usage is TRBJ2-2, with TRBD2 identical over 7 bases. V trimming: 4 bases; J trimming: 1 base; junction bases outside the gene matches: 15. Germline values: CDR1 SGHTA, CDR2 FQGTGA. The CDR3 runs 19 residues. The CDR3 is CASSSTSPWEGWNTGELFF. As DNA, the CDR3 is TGTGCCAGCAGCTCTACCTCGCCCTGGGAGGGTTGGAACACCGGGGAGCTGTTTTTT.

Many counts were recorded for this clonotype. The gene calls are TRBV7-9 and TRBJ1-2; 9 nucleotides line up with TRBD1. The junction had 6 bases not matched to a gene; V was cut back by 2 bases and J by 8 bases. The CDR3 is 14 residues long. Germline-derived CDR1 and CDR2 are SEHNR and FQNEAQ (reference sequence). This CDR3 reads CASSLMGQGRGYTF. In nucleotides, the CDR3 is TGTGCCAGCAGCTTAATGGGACAGGGCCGAGGCTACACCTTC.

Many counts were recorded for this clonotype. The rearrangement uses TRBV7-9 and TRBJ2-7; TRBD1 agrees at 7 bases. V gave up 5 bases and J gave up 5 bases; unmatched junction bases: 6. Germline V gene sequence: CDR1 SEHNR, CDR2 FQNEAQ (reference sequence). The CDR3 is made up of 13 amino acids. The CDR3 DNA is TGTGCCAGCAGCCCCGAGGGGACAGACGAGCAGTACTTC. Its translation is CASSPEGTDEQYF.

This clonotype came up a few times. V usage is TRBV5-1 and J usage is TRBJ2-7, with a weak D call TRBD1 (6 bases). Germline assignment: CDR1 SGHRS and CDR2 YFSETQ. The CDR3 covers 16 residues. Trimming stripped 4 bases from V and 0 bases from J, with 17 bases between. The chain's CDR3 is CASSPRDNARSYEQYF. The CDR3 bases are TGCGCCAGCAGCCCAAGGGACAACGCACGCTCCTACGAGCAGTACTTC.

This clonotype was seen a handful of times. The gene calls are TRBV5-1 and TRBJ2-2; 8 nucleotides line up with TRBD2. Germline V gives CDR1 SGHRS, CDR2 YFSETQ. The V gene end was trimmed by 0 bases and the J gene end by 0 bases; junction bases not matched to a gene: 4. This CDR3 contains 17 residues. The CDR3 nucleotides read TGCGCCAGCAGCTTGGGTCTGGGACTAGCGAACACCGGGGAGCTGTTTTTT. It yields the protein CASSLGLGLANTGELFF.

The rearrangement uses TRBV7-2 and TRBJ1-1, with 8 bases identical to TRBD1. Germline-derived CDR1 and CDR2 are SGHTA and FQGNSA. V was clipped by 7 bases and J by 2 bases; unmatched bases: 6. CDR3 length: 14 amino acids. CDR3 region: CASTQGQGNTEAFF. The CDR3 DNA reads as TGTGCCAGCACCCAAGGACAGGGAAACACTGAAGCTTTCTTT.

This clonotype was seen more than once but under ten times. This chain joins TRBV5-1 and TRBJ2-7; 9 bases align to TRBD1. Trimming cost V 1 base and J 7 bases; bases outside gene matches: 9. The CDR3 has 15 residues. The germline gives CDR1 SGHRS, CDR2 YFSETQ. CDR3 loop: CASSLTSGQGEEQYF. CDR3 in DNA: TGCGCCAGCAGCTTGACCTCGGGACAGGGCGAAGAGCAGTACTTC.

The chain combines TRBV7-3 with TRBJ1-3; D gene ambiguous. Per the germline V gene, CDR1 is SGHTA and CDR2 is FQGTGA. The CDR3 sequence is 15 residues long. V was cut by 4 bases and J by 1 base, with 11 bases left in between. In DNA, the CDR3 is TGTGCCAGCAGCTCGAGGGTGATTTCTGGAAACACCATATATTTT. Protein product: CASSSRVISGNTIYF.

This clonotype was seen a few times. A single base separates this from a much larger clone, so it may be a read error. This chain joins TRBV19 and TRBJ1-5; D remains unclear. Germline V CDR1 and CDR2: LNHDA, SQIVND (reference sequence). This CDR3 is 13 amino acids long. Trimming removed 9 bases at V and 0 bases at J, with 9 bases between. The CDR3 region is CASTPYSNQPQHF. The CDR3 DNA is TGTGCCAGCACCCCATATAGCAATCAGCCCCAGCATTTT. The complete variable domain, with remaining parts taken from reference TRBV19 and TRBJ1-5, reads DGGITQSPKYLFRKEGQNVTLSCEQNLNHDAMYWYRQDPGQGLRLIYYSQIVNDFQKGDIAEGYSVSREKKESFPLTVTSAQKNPTAFYLCASTPYSNQPQHFGDGTRLSIL.

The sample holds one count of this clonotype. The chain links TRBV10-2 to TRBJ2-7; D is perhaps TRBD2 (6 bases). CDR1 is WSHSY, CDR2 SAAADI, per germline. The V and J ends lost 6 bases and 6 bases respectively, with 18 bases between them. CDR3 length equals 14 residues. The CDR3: CASSVEGGQFEQYF. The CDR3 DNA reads TGCGCCAGCAGCGTCGAGGGAGGACAATTCGAGCAGTACTTC.

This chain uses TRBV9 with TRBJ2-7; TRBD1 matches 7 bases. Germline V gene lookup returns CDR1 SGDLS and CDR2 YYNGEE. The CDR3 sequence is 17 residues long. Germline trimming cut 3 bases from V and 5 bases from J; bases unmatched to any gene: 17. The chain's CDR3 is CASSGHRGPNTGDEQYF. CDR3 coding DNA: TGTGCCAGCAGCGGTCACAGGGGACCCAACACCGGGGACGAGCAGTACTTC.

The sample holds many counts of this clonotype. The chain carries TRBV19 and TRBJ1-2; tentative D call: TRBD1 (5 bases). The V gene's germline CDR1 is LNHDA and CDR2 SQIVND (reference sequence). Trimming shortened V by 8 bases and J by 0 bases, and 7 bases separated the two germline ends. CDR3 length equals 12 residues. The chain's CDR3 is CASADTNYGYTF. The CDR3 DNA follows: TGTGCCAGTGCGGACACTAACTATGGCTACACCTTC.